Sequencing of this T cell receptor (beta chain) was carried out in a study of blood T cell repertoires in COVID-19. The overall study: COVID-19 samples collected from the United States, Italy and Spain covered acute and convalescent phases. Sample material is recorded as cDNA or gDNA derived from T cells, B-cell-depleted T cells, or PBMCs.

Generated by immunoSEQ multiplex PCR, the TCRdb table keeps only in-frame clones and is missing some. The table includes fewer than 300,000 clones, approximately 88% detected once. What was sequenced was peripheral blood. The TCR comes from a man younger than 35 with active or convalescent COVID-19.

The chain's CDR3 is CSASRAGEQFF. The CDR3 DNA is TGCAGTGCTAGTCGGGCGGGAGAGCAGTTCTTC. The chain combines TRBV20-1 with TRBJ2-1, with a tentative D call TRBD2 (6 bases). The CDR3 runs 11 residues. The germline V and J ends were trimmed by 3 bases and 10 bases, with 10 bases remaining between them. Germline CDR1 and CDR2: DFQATT and SNEGSKA (reference sequence).